These 5 T cell receptor beta chains were sequenced from one sample in a study of T cells expressing NK-cell markers. TCRdb processed the 5' RACE reads again and assigns one entry to each CDR3 protein, with no DNA. The sample table includes 550,000 to 600,000 distinct CDR3 sequences. The specimen sequenced was blood T cells: a sorted CD56 or NKG2C T cell subset, CD4+ or CD8+ T cells, or bulk PBMC T cells (not recorded which). These receptors all come from a young man in good health.

This chain uses TRBV6-1 with TRBJ2-4; the TCRdb call, TRBD2, lacks DNA for checking. This CDR3 is 14 amino acids long. Germline values: CDR1 MNHNS, CDR2 SASEGT. CDR3 loop: CASAGTSEGVIQYF.

V gene TRBV20-1 combines with J gene TRBJ2-7. The germline gives CDR1 DFQATT, CDR2 SNEGSKA (reference sequence). The CDR3 totals 17 residues. The CDR3 sequence: CSARVNLGESWAYEQYF.

This chain links TRBV20-1 with TRBJ2-5; the D call from TCRdb, TRBD1, cannot be confirmed without DNA. Germline-derived CDR1 and CDR2 are DFQATT and SNEGSKA (reference sequence). This CDR3 region has 15 residues. The CDR3 protein is CSARHPGAIGETQYF.

The CDR3 reads CASSYSHGGAEKLFF. The chain is built from TRBV6-5 and TRBJ1-4. The CDR3 totals 15 residues. Germline CDR1 reads MNHEY; CDR2 reads SVGAGI.

This chain links TRBV2 with TRBJ2-5; TCRdb's assignment of TRBD2 cannot be checked, as there is no DNA. CDR3 size: 17 residues. CDR1 and CDR2 from the germline V gene are SNHLY and FYNNEI. CDR3 protein: CASSHPGLALFQETQYF.